This passage covers 10 T cell receptor beta chains from one sample sequenced in a study of identical twins. From the 5' RACE reads, TCRdb called clonotypes with MiXCR, one entry per CDR3 protein. Of around 500,000 distinct CDR3 sequences detected, around 14% appear once; the ten largest clones hold roughly 0.56%. These same data were also listed under a study on yellow fever vaccine responses in identical twins.

The sequencing input was CD4+ T cells sorted from blood. The receptors originated from a young woman in good health.

This clonotype was observed many times. The chain links TRBV5-1 to TRBJ2-1; D call uncertain. Germline V gene lookup returns CDR1 SGHRS and CDR2 YFSETQ. The CDR3 has 17 amino acids. The V gene lost 0 bases and the J gene lost 1 base, with 14 bases spanning the gap. In nucleotides, the CDR3 is TGCGCCAGCAGCTTGGGGATGAGGCTAGATTCCTACAATGAGCAGTTCTTC. Amino acids: CASSLGMRLDSYNEQFF.

The J gene is TRBJ2-1, the V gene TRBV29-1; 8 bases align to TRBD2. Germline CDR1 reads SQVTM; CDR2 reads ANQGSEA. The CDR3 has 13 amino acids. J was trimmed by 9 bases and V by 4 bases; bases with no gene match: 8. The CDR3 spells CSVAKRESGEQFF. The CDR3 DNA sequence: TGCAGCGTTGCAAAGCGGGAGTCTGGTGAGCAGTTCTTC.

This clonotype was detected a few times. The chain has TRBV7-2 and TRBJ2-1, with 8 bases fitting TRBD1. This CDR3 is 14 amino acids long. CDR1 is SGHTA, CDR2 FQGNSA, per germline. The V gene end was trimmed by 3 bases and the J gene end by 8 bases; junction bases not matched to a gene: 6. This chain's CDR3 is CASSLDRVLDEQFF. Written as DNA, the CDR3 is TGTGCCAGCAGCTTGGACAGGGTTCTAGATGAGCAGTTCTTC.

The chain combines TRBV7-9 with TRBJ2-5, with D unresolved. The CDR3 covers 13 residues. Trimming shortened V by 2 bases and J by 3 bases, and 7 bases separated the two germline ends. Germline CDR1 SEHNR, CDR2 FQNEAQ (reference sequence). The CDR3 nucleotides are TGTGCCAGCAGCTTACTAAGAGAAGAGACCCAGTACTTC. Translation gives CASSLLREETQYF.

This clonotype was detected a few times. CDR3 in amino acids: CASTGSFADTQYF. The CDR3 coding sequence is TGTGCCAGCACGGGGAGTTTTGCAGATACGCAGTATTTT. This chain joins TRBV6-2 or TRBV6-3 and TRBJ2-3; a weak D match, TRBD2 (5 bases). V shed 7 bases and J shed 4 bases, with 12 bases lying between them. Germline CDR1 reads MNHEY; CDR2 reads SVGEGT. There are 13 residues in the CDR3.

This clonotype was seen a few times. This rearrangement joins TRBV3-1 to TRBJ2-7; 9 bases fit TRBD2. V lost 3 bases, J lost 4 bases, and 1 base stayed unmatched. The CDR3 spans 13 residues. Germline CDR1 LGHDT, CDR2 YNNKEL (reference sequence). The CDR3 DNA reads as TGTGCCAGCAGCCATGCGGGAGGGTACGAGCAGTACTTC. Protein product: CASSHAGGYEQYF.

The chain couples TRBV24-1 to TRBJ2-3, with 12 bases fitting TRBD2. V trimming: 9 bases; J trimming: 7 bases; junction bases outside the gene matches: 4. CDR1 KGHDR and CDR2 SFDVKD come from the germline V gene. The CDR3 is 13 amino acids. CDR3 DNA: TGTGCCACCGGACTAGCGGGACCAAATACGCAGTATTTT. Amino acid sequence: CATGLAGPNTQYF.

This clonotype was seen a few times. The chain employs TRBV10-1 and TRBJ2-1; D not certain. Germline V gives CDR1 WNHNN, CDR2 SYGVQD (reference sequence). The CDR3 has 12 amino acids. Trimming removed 5 bases from V and 10 bases from J, with 12 bases in between. CDR3 nucleotides: TGCGCCAGCAGTTTCACGGTGGGAGAGCAGTTCTTC. As protein: CASSFTVGEQFF.

This chain uses TRBV11-1 with TRBJ2-1; D unresolved. Germline CDR1 and CDR2: SGHAT and FQDESV (reference sequence). Deletions cut 2 bases from V and 5 bases from J, with 10 bases between. The CDR3 consists of 14 residues. The CDR3 here is CASSLQSVNNEQFF. In DNA, the CDR3 is TGTGCCAGCAGCTTACAGTCGGTAAACAATGAGCAGTTCTTC.

This clonotype showed up many times. This chain joins TRBV12-3 or TRBV12-4 and TRBJ2-7, with 7 bases aligning to TRBD1. The CDR3 length is 13 residues. V was clipped by 2 bases and J by 4 bases; unmatched bases: 2. CDR3 in DNA: TGTGCCAGCAGTTTAAACAGGGGATACGAGCAGTACTTC. It yields the protein CASSLNRGYEQYF.